This T cell receptor beta chain was sequenced in a study of T-cell reconstitution after alpha-beta-depleted transplantation in children. The authors prepared the TCRbeta library with unique molecular identifiers. TCRdb re-called the PCR reads with MiXCR, one entry per CDR3 protein. The sample lists tens of thousands of distinct CDR3 sequences; about 7.3% were seen once. As to this clonotype: At one end the junction does not follow the germline gene, possibly because of a read error.

The germline gives CDR1 MDHEN, CDR2 SYDVKM. The CDR3 contains 13 residues. The sequence was obtained from a human donor who donated a stem cell graft to a child with acute lymphoblastic leukemia. The rearrangement joins TRBV28 to TRBJ2-7; TRBD1 might be the D (6 bases). The sample was PBMCs from the stem cell graft donor, taken from the stem cell graft. The CDR3 region is CASRETGNYAQYF. The CDR3 DNA reads as TGTGCCAGCAGGGAAACAGGGAACTACGCGCAGTACTTC.